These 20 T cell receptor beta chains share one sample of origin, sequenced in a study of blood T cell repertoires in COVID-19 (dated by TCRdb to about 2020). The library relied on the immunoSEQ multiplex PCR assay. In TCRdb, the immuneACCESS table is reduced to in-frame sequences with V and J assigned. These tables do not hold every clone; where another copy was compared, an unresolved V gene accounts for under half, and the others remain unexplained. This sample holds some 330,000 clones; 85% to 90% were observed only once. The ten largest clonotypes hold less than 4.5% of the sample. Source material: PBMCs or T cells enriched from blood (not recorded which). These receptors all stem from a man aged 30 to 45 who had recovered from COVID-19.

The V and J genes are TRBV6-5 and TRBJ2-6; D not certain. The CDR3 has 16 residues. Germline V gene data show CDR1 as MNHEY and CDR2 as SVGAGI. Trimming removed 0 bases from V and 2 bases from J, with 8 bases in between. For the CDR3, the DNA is TGTGCCAGCAGTTACTCATTTTCTGCTGGGGCCAACGTCCTGACTTTC. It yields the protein CASSYSFSAGANVLTF.

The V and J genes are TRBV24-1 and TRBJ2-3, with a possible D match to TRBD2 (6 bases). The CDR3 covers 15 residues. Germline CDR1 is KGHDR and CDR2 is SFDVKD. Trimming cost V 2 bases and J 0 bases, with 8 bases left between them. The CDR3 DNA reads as TGTGCCACCAGTGATTCGGGGGTTAGCACAGATACGCAGTATTTT. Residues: CATSDSGVSTDTQYF.

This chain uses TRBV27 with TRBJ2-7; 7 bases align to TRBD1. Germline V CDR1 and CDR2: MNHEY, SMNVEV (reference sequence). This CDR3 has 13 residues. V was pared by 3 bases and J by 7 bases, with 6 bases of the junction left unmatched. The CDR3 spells CASSLGQLREQYF. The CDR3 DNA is TGTGCCAGCAGTTTGGGACAGCTGAGGGAGCAGTACTTC.

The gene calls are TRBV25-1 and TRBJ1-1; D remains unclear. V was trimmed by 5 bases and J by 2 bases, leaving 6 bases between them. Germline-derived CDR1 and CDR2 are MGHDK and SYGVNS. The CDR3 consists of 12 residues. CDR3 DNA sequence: TGTGCCAGCAGTCGGGGAAACACTGAAGCTTTCTTT. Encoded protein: CASSRGNTEAFF.

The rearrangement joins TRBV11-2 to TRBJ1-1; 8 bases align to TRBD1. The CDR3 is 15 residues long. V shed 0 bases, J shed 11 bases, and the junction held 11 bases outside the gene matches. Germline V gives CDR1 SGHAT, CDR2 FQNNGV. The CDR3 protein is CASSLDQPRTGTAFF. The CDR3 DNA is TGTGCCAGCAGCTTAGACCAACCCCGGACAGGGACGGCTTTCTTT.

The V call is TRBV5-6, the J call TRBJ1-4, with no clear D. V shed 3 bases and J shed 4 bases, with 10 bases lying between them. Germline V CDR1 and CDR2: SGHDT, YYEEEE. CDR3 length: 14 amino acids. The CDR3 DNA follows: TGTGCCAGCAGCTGGCGGACTGGTAATGAAAAACTGTTTTTT. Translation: CASSWRTGNEKLFF.

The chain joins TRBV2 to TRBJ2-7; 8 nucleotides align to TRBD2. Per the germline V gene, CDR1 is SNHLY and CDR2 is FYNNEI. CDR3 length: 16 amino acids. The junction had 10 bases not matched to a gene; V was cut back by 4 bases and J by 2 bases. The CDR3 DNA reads TGTGCCAGCAGTGGGCCCGCGGGGGGCGTCACCTACGAGCAGTACTTC. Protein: CASSGPAGGVTYEQYF.

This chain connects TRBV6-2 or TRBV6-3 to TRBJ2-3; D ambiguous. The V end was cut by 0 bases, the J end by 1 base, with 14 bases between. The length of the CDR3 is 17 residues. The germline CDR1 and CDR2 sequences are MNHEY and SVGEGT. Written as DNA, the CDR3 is TGTGCCAGCAGTTACTCGAGTATCCCCACAGGCACAGATACGCAGTATTTT. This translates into CASSYSSIPTGTDTQYF.

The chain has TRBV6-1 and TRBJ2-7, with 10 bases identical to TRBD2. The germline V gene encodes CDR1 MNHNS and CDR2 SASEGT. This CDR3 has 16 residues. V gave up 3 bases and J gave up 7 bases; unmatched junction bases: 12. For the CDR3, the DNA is TGTGCCAGCAGTGATGGGCCTAGCGGGGGCCGTTTGGAGCAGTACTTC. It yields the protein CASSDGPSGGRLEQYF.

Here the CDR3 DNA reads TGTGCCAGCCGCGACGGGAACACCATATATTTT. It specifies CASRDGNTIYF. V usage is TRBV7-9 and J usage is TRBJ1-3, with D hard to call. CDR3 size: 11 residues. Between the trimmed V and J ends, which lost 8 bases and 7 bases, there was a span of 9 bases. Per germline, CDR1 SEHNR and CDR2 FQNEAQ (reference sequence).

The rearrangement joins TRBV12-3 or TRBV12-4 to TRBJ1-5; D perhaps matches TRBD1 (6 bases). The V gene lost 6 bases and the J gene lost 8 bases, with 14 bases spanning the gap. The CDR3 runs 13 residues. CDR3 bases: TGTGCCAGCAGCACCAACCACAGGGAGCCCCAGCATTTT. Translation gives CASSTNHREPQHF.

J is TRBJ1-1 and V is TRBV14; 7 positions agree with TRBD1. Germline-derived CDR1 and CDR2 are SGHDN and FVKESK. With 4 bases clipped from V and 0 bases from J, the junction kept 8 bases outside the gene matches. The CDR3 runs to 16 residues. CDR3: CASSPRRDRVNTEAFF. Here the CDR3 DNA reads TGTGCCAGCAGCCCCCGCCGGGACAGAGTGAACACTGAAGCTTTCTTT.

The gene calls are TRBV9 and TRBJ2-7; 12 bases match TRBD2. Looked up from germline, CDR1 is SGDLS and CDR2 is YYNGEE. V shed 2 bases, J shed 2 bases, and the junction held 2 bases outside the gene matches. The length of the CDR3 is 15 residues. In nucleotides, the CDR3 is TGTGCCAGCAGCGTGACTAGCGGGAGCGCCTACGAGCAGTACTTC. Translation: CASSVTSGSAYEQYF.

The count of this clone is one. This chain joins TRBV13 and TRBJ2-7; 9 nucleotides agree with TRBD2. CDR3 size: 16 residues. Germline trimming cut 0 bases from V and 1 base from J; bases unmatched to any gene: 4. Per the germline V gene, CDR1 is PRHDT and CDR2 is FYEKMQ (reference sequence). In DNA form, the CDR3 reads TGTGCCAGCAGCTTAGGGGCTAGCGGGGATTCCTACGAGCAGTACTTC. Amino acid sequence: CASSLGASGDSYEQYF.

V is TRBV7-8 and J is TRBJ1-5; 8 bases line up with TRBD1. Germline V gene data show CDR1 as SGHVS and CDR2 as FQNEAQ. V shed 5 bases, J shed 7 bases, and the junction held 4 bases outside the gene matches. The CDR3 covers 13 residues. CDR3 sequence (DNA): TGTGCCAGCAGCCCAGACAGGGGACAGCCCCAGCATTTT. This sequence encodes CASSPDRGQPQHF.

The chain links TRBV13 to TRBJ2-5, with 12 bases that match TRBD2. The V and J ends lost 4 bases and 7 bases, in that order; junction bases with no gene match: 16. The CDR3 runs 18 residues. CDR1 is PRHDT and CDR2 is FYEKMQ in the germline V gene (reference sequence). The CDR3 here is CASSSLGRTSGNEGTQYF. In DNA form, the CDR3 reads TGTGCCAGCAGCTCACTCGGTCGGACTAGCGGGAATGAGGGGACCCAGTACTTC.

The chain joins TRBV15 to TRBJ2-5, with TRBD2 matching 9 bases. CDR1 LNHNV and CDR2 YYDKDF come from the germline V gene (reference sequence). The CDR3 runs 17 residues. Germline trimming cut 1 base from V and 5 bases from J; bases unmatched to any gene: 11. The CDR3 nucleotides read TGTGCCACCAGCAGAGGACTAGCGGCCTTACGGCGGGAGACCCAGTACTTC. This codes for CATSRGLAALRRETQYF.

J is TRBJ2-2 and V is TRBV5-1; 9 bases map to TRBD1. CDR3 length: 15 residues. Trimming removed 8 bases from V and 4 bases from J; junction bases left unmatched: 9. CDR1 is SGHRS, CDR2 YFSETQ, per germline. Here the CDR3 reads CASTPGQGSTGELFF. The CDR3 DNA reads TGCGCCAGTACGCCGGGACAGGGTTCCACCGGGGAGCTGTTTTTT.

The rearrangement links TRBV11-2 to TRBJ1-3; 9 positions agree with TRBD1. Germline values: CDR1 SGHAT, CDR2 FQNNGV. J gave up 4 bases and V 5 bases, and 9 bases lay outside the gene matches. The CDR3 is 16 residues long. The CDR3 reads CASSPLNRGQGNTIYF. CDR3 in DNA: TGTGCCAGCAGCCCACTTAACAGGGGGCAGGGAAACACCATATATTTT. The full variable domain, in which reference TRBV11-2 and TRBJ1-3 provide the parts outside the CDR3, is EAGVAQSPRYKIIEKRQSVAFWCNPISGHATLYWYQQILGQGPKLLIQFQNNGVVDDSQLPKDRFSAERLKGVDSTLKIQPAKLEDSAVYLCASSPLNRGQGNTIYFGEGSWLTVV.

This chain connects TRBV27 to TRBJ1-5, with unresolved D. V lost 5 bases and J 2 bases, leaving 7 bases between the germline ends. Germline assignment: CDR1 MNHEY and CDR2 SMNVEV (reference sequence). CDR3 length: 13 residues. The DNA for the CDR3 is TGTGCCAGCAGTAACTATGGCAATCAGCCCCAGCATTTT. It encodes CASSNYGNQPQHF.